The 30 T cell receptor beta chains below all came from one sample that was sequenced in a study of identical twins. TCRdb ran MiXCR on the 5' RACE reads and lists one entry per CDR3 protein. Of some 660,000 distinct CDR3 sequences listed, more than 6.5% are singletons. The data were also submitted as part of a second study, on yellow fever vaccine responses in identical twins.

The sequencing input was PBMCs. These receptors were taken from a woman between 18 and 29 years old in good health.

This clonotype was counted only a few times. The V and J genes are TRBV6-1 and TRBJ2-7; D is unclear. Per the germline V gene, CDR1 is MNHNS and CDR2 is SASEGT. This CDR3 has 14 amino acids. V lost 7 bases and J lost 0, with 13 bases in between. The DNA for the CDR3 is TGTGCCAGCACCCCCGACATCGGCTCCTACGAGCAGTACTTC. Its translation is CASTPDIGSYEQYF.

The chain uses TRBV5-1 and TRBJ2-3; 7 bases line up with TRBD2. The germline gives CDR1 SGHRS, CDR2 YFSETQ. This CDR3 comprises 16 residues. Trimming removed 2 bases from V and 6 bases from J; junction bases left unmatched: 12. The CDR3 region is CASSFGGRGGRDTQYF. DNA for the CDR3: TGCGCCAGCAGCTTCGGCGGGAGAGGAGGTAGGGATACGCAGTATTTT.

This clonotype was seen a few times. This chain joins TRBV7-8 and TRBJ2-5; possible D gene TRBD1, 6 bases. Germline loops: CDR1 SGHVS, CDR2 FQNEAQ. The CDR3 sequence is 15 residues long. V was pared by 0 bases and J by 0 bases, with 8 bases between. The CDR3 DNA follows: TGTGCCAGCAGCTTAGCTTCAGGGGACCAAGAGACCCAGTACTTC. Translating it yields CASSLASGDQETQYF.

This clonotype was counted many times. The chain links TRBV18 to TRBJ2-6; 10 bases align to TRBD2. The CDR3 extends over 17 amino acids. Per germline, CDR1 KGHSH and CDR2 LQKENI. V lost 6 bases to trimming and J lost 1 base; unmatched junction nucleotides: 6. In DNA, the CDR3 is TGTGCCAGCTCGACACCTAGCGGGGGATCTGGGGCCAACGTCCTGACTTTC. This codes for CASSTPSGGSGANVLTF.

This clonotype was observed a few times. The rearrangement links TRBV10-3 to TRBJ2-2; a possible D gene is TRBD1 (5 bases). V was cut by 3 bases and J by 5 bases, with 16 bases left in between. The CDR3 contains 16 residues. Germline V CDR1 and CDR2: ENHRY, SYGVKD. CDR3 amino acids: CAISDSYRQGTGELFF. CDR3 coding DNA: TGTGCCATCAGTGATTCGTACAGGCAAGGGACCGGGGAGCTGTTTTTT.

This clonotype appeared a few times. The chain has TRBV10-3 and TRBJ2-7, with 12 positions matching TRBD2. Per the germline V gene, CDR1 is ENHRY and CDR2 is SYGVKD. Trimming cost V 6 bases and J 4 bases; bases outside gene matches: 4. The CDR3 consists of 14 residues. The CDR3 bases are TGTGCCATCAGGACTAGCGGGAGCAGGTACGAGCAGTACTTC. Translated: CAIRTSGSRYEQYF.

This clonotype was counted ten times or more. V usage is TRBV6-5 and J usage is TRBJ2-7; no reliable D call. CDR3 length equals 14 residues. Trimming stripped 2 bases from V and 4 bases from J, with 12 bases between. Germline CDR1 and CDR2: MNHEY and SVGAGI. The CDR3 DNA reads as TGTGCCAGCAGTTACGGTACCGAAGAGTACGAGCAGTACTTC. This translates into CASSYGTEEYEQYF.

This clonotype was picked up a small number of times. The CDR3 loop is CASSLGTPSGEQFF. The CDR3 nucleotides read TGCGCCAGCAGCTTGGGGACGCCCTCGGGTGAGCAGTTCTTC. The genes are TRBV5-1 and TRBJ2-1; D gene ambiguous. The CDR3 is 14 residues long. Germline lookup yields CDR1 SGHRS and CDR2 YFSETQ. Trimming removed 0 bases from V and 9 bases from J, with 13 bases in between.

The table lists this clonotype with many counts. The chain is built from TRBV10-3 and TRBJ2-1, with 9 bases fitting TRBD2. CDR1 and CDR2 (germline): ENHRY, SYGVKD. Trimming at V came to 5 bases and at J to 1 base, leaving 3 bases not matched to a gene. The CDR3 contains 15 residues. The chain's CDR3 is CAISYLAGSYNEQFF. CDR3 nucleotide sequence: TGTGCCATCAGTTATCTAGCGGGGTCCTACAATGAGCAGTTCTTC.

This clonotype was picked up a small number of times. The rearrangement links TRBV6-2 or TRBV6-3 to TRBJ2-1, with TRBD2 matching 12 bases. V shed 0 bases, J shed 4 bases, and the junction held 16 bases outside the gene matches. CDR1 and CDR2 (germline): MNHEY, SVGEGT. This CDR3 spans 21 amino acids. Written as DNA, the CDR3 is TGTGCCAGCAGTTACTCGAGGACAGGGCGGACTAGCGGGACCCGTTACAATGAGCAGTTCTTC. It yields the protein CASSYSRTGRTSGTRYNEQFF.

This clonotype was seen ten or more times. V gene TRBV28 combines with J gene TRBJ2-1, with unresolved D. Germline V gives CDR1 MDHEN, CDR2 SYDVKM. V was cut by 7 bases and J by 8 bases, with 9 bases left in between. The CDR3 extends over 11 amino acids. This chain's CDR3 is CASTFRHEQFF. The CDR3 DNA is TGTGCCAGCACCTTTAGGCATGAGCAGTTCTTC.

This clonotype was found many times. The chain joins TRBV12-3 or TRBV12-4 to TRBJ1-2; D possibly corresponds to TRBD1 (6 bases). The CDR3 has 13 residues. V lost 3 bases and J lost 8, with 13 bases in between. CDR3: CASSFSAGTGYTF. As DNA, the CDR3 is TGTGCCAGCAGTTTTTCGGCAGGGACAGGCTACACCTTC.

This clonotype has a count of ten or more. This CDR3 is CSVDWETQYF. The DNA for the CDR3 is TGCAGCGTTGATTGGGAGACCCAGTACTTC. The chain recombines TRBV29-1 with TRBJ2-5, with unresolved D. CDR3 length: 10 residues. Germline V CDR1 and CDR2: SQVTM, ANQGSEA. V lost 3 bases, J lost 5 bases, and 4 bases lay in between.

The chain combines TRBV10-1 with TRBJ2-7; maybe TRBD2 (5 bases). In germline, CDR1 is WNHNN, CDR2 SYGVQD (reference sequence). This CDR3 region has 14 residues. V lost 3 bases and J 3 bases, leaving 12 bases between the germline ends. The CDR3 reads CASSDGGGFYEQYF. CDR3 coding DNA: TGCGCCAGCAGTGACGGAGGTGGCTTCTACGAGCAGTACTTC.

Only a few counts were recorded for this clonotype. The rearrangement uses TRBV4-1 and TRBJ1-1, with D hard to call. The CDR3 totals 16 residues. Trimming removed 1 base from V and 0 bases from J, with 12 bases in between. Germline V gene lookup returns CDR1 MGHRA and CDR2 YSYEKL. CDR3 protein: CASSQGLGSLNTEAFF. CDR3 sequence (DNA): TGCGCCAGCAGCCAAGGTTTGGGCAGTTTGAACACTGAAGCTTTCTTT.

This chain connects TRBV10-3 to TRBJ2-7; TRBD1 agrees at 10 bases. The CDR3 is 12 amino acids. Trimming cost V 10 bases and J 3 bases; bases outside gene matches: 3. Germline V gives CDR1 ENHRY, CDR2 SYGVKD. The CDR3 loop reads CATGTGDYEQYF. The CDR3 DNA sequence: TGTGCCACGGGGACAGGGGACTACGAGCAGTACTTC.

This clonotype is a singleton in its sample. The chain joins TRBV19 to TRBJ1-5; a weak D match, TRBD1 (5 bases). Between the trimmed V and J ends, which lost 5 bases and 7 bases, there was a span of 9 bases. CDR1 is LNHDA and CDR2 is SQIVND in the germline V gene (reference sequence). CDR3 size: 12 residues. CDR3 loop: CASSPHRQPQHF. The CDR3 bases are TGTGCCAGTAGTCCCCACAGGCAGCCCCAGCATTTT.

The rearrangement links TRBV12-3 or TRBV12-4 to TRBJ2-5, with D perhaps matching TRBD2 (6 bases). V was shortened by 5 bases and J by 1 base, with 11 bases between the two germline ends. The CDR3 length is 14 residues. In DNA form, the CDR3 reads TGTGCCAGCAGTGGGGACTCGCCCCAAGAGACCCAGTACTTC. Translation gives CASSGDSPQETQYF.

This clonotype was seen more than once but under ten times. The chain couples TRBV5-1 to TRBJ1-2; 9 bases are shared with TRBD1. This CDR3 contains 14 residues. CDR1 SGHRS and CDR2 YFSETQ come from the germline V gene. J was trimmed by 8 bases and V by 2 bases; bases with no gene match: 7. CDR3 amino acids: CASSLEQGAQGYTF. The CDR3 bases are TGCGCCAGCAGCTTAGAACAGGGGGCGCAGGGCTACACCTTC. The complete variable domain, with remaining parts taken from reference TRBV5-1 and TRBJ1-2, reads KAGVTQTPRYLIKTRGQQVTLSCSPISGHRSVSWYQQTPGQGLQFLFEYFSETQRNKGNFPGRFSGRQFSNSRSEMNVSTLELGDSALYLCASSLEQGAQGYTFGSGTRLTVV.

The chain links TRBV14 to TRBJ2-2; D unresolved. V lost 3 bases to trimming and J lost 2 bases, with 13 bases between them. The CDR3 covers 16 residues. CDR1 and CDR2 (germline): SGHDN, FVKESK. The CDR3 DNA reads TGTGCCAGCAGCCATAGGTTTCTGAGAAACACCGGGGAGCTGTTTTTT. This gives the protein CASSHRFLRNTGELFF.

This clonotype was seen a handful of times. The CDR3 sequence is CASSIRTTGQLNSYEQYF. CDR3 nucleotide sequence: TGTGCCAGCAGCATAAGGACAACGGGGCAGCTGAACTCTTACGAGCAGTACTTC. The chain combines TRBV11-2 with TRBJ2-7; D might be TRBD1 or TRBD2, each matching 5 bases. Germline V gene sequence: CDR1 SGHAT, CDR2 FQNNGV. The V gene lost 5 bases and the J gene lost 4 bases, with 27 bases spanning the gap. The CDR3 covers 18 residues.

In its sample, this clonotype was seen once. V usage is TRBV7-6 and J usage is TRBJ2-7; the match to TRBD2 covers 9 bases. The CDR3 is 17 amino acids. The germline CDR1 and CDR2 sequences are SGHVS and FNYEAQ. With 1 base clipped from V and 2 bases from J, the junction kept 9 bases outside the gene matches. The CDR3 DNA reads TGTGCCAGCAGCTTAGGTCCTAGCGGGACTACCACCTACGAGCAGTACTTC. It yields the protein CASSLGPSGTTTYEQYF.

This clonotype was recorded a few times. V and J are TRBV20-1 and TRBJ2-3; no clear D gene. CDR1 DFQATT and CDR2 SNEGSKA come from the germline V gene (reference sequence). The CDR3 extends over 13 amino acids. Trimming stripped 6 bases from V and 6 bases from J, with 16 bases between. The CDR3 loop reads CSARRTEFDTQYF. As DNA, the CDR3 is TGCAGTGCCCGCCGGACCGAATTCGATACGCAGTATTTT.

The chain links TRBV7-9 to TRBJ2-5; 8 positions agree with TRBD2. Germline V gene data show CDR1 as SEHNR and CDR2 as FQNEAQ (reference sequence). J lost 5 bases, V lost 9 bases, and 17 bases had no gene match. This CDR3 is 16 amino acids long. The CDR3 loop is CASTPGAGDGGETQYF. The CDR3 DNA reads TGTGCCAGTACCCCGGGAGCGGGGGATGGAGGGGAGACCCAGTACTTC.

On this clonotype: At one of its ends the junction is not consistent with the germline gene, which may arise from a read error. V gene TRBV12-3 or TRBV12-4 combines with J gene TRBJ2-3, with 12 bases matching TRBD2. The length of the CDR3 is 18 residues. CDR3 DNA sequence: TGTGCCATCAGTTTCCTCGTCGGGACTAGCGGGTTCACAGATACGCAGTATTTT. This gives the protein CAISFLVGTSGFTDTQYF.

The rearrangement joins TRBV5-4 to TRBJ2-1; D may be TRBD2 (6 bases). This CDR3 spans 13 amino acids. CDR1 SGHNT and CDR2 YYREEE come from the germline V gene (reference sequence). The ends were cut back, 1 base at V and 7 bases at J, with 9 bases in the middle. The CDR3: CASSLTSQNEQFF. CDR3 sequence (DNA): TGTGCCAGCAGCTTGACTAGCCAAAATGAGCAGTTCTTC.

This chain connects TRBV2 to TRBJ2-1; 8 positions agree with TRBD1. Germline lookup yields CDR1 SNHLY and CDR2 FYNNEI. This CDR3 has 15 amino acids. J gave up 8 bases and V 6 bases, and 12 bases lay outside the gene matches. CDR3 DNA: TGTGCCAGCAGGAACCGGTACAGGGGGGCACATGAGCAGTTCTTC. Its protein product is CASRNRYRGAHEQFF.

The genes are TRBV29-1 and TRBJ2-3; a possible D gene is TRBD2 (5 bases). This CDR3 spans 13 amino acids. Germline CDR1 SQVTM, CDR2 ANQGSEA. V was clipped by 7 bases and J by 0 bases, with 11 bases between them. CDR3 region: CSAIATSTDTQYF. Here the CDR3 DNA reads TGCAGCGCGATAGCGACTAGCACAGATACGCAGTATTTT.

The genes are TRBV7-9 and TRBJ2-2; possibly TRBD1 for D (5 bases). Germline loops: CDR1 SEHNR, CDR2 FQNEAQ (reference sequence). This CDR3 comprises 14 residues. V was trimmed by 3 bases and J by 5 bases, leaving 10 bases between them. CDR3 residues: CASSFIRDTGELFF. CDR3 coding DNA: TGTGCCAGCAGCTTTATCAGGGATACCGGGGAGCTGTTTTTT.

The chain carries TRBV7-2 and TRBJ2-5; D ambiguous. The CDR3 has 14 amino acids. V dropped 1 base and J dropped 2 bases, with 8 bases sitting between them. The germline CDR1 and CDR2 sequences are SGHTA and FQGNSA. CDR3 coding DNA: TGTGCCAGCAGCTTAGGTCCTATGCAAGAGACCCAGTACTTC. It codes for CASSLGPMQETQYF.